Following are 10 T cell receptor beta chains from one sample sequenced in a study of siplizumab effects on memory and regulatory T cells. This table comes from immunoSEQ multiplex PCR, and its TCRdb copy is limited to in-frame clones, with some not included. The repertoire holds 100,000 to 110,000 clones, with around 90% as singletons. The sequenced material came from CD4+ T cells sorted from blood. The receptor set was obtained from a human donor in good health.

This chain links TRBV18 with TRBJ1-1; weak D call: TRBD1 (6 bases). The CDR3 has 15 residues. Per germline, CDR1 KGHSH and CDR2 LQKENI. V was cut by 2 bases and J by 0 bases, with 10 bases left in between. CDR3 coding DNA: TGTGCCAGCTCACCAATCCAGGGGATGAACACTGAAGCTTTCTTT. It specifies CASSPIQGMNTEAFF.

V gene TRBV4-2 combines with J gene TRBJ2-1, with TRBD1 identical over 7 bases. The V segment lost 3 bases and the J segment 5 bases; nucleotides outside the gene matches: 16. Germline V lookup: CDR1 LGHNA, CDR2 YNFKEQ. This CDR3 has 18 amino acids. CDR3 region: CASSHELESGTANNEQFF. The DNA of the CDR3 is TGTGCCAGCAGCCATGAACTAGAGTCCGGGACAGCCAACAATGAGCAGTTCTTC.

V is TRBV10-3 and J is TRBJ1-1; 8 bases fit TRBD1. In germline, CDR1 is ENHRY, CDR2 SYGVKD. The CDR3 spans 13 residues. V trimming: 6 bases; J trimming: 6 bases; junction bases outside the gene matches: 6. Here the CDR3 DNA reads TGTGCCATCAGACGCGACAGGGGCGCTGAAGCTTTCTTT. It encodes CAIRRDRGAEAFF.

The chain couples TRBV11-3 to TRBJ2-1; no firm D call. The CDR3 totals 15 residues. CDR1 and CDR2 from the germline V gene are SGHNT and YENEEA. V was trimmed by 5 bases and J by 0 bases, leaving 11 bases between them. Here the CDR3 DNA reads TGTGCCAGCAGCCTATACGAAAGCTCCTACAATGAGCAGTTCTTC. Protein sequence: CASSLYESSYNEQFF.

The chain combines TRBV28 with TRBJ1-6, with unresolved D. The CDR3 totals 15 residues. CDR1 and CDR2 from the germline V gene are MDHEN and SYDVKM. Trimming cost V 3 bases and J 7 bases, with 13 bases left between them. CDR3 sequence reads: CASSFGGPGNSPLHF. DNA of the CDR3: TGTGCCAGCAGTTTCGGAGGTCCGGGGAATTCACCCCTCCACTTT.

The DNA of the CDR3 is TGTGCCAGCAGTCCCTTGGACAGGGATAATTCACCCCTCCACTTT. This encodes CASSPLDRDNSPLHF. J is TRBJ1-6 and V is TRBV28; 8 nucleotides line up with TRBD1. The V gene's germline CDR1 is MDHEN and CDR2 SYDVKM. The CDR3 has 15 residues. With V trimmed by 5 bases and J by 5 bases, 5 bases remained unmatched.

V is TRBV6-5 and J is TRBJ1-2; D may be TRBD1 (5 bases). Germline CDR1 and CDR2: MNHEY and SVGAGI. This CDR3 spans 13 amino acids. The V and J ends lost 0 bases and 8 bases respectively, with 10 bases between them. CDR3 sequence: CASSYSIRDGYTF. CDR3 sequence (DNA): TGTGCCAGCAGTTACTCGATTCGGGACGGCTACACCTTC.

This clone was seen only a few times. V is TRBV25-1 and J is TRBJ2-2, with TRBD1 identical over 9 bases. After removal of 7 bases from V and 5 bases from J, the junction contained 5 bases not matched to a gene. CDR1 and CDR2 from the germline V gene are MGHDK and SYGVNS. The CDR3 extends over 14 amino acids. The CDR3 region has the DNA TGTGCCAGCACGGGACAGGGAGGGACCGGGGAGCTGTTTTTT. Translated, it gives CASTGQGGTGELFF.

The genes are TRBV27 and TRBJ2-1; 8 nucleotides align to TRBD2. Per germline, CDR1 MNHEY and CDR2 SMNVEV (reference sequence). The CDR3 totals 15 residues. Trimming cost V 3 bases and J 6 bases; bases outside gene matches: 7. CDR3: CASSFFRGGPNEQFF. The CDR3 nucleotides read TGTGCCAGCAGTTTTTTCCGGGGGGGCCCCAATGAGCAGTTCTTC.

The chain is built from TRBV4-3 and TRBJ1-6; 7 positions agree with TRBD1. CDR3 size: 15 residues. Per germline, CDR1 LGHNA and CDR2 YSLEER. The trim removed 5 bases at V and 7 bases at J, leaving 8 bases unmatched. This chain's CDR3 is CASSREQGGNSPLHF. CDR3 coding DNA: TGCGCCAGCAGCAGGGAGCAGGGGGGAAATTCACCCCTCCACTTT.